A single T cell receptor beta chain is shown here with its context. The data belong to a study of blood T cell repertoires in COVID-19. In the original analysis: Researchers report that nucleated cell counts were estimated from reference gene primer amplification. Some clones are missing from TCRdb's copy, which holds only in-frame ones; the method was immunoSEQ multiplex PCR. V, J and clone size are taken as reported in that table, and D and trimming were inferred from the DNA itself. The sample records fewer than 350,000 clones, roughly 87% being singletons. With V trimmed by 5 bases and J by 3 bases, 10 bases remained unmatched. This CDR3 comprises 17 residues. Germline V CDR1 and CDR2: SNHLY, FYNNEI. Ages ranged from about 18 to 89 years, with residence in some 25 US areas. Cohort placement rested on clinical history that participants reported themselves.

The receptor comes from a woman between 25 and 40 years old who had recovered from COVID-19. The chain uses TRBV2 and TRBJ2-3; TRBD2 matches at 11 bases. Sample: PBMCs or T cells enriched from blood (not recorded which). CDR3 sequence: CASSPGVAGGTTDTQYF. DNA of the CDR3: TGTGCCAGCAGTCCCGGGGTAGCGGGAGGGACGACAGATACGCAGTATTTT.